What follows describes a single TCR beta chain. Sequencing used immunoSEQ multiplex PCR; TCRdb keeps in-frame clones, though not all of them. This table holds about 140,000 clones, roughly 92% found once. This entry belongs to a study of T cell responses to AZD1222 COVID-19 vaccine. CDR1 is SGHVS, CDR2 FQNEAQ, per germline. The CDR3 has 14 amino acids. V gave up 2 bases and J gave up 0 bases, with 5 bases separating them. The clonotype comes from an adult who received the AZD1222 COVID-19 vaccine. The sequences come from peripheral blood, collected 28 days after the second AZD1222 dose. This rearrangement joins TRBV7-8 to TRBJ1-3; D call uncertain. The CDR3 bases are TGTGCCAGCAGCTTAAAGGGCTCTGGAAACACCATATATTTT. This encodes CASSLKGSGNTIYF.